Below are 4 T cell receptor beta chains sequenced from a single sample in a study of T cell repertoires in cytomegalovirus infection (dated by TCRdb to the late 2010s). Instrument on record: Illumina HiSeq 1500. The public reads were reprocessed in TCRdb via fastp at Q25 and MiXCR, keeping in-frame beta chains. Rows matching on CDR3 protein sequence are summarized as one entry with the most common DNA and genes. Here the sample has 50,000 or so distinct CDR3 sequences; around 18% occur a single time. 60% to 65% of the sample lies in the top ten. In the paper's terms, the treatment or condition label means: in vitro stimulation with specific CMV peptide epitopes to enrich CMV-specific T cells. The antigens of these receptors remain unknown. This sample comprised CD8+ T cells from cultured PBMCs, obtained from culture after CMV antigen stimulation. The origin of the receptors is a human donor in good health (CMV status not recorded). Some clones in this sample may be carry-over from other donors' samples.

This clonotype was seen a few times. V usage is TRBV7-9 and J usage is TRBJ2-5; D is perhaps TRBD1 or TRBD2 (7 bases each). V lost 6 bases to trimming and J lost 1 base, with 15 bases between them. The length of the CDR3 is 15 residues. Germline V gene sequence: CDR1 SEHNR, CDR2 FQNEAQ (reference sequence). The CDR3 DNA sequence: TGTGCCAGCAGGGGCAGGGGGGGATCCCAAGAGACCCAGTACTTC. It encodes CASRGRGGSQETQYF.

This clonotype occurred a few times. The gene calls are TRBV7-9 and TRBJ1-1; D is possibly TRBD1 (5 bases). CDR3 length: 14 amino acids. Trimming pared 1 base from V and 2 bases from J, leaving 8 bases between. Germline CDR1 reads SEHNR; CDR2 reads FQNEAQ (reference sequence). The CDR3: CASSLVGQNTEAFF. The CDR3 region has the DNA TGTGCCAGCAGCTTAGTGGGGCAAAACACTGAAGCTTTCTTT.

V is TRBV27 and J is TRBJ2-1; 7 bases are shared with TRBD1. There are 15 residues in the CDR3. From germline, CDR1 is MNHEY and CDR2 SMNVEV (reference sequence). The trim removed 1 base at V and 5 bases at J, leaving 5 bases unmatched. CDR3 coding DNA: TGTGCCAGCAGTTTATACCCGGGACAGCACAATGAGCAGTTCTTC. This sequence encodes CASSLYPGQHNEQFF.

The rearrangement links TRBV4-3 to TRBJ2-1; possibly TRBD2 for D (6 bases). Trimming removed 0 bases at V and 1 base at J, with 10 bases between. Germline CDR1 LGHNA, CDR2 YSLEER. The CDR3 sequence is 16 residues long. CDR3 DNA sequence: TGCGCCAGCAGCCAAGATCTAGCGCAATCCTACAATGAGCAGTTCTTC. This encodes CASSQDLAQSYNEQFF.